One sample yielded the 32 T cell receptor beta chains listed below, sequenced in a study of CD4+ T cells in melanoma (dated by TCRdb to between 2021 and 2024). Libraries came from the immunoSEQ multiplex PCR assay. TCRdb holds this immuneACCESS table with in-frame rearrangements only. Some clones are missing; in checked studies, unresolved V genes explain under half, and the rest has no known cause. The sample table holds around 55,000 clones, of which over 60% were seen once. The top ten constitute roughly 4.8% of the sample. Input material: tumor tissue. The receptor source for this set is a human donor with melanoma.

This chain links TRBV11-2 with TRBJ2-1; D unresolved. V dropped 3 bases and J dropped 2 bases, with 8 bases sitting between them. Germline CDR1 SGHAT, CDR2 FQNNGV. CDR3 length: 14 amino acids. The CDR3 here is CASSFISTYNEQFF. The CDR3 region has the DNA TGTGCCAGCAGCTTTATCAGTACCTACAATGAGCAGTTCTTC.

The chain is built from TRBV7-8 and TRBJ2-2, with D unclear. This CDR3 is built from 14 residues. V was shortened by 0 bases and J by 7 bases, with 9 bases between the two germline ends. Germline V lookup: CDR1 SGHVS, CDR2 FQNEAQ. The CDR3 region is CASSLAGWDGELFF. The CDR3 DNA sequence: TGTGCCAGCAGCTTAGCAGGGTGGGACGGGGAGCTGTTTTTT.

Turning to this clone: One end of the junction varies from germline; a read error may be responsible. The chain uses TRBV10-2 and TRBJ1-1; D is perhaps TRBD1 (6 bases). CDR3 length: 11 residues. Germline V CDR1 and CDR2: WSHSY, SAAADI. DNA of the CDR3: TGCGCCAGCGGTGACAGGTTTGAAGCTTTCTTT. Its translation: CASGDRFEAFF.

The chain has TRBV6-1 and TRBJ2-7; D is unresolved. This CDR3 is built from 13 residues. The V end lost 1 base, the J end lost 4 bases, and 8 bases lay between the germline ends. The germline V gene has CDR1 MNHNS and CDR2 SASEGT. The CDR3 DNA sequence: TGTGCCAGCAGTGAAGGAAGTTGGTACGAGCAGTACTTC. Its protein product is CASSEGSWYEQYF.

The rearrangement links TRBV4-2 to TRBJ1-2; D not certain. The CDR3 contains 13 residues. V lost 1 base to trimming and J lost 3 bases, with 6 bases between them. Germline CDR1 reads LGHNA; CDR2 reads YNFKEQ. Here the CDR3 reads CASSQGGDYGYTF. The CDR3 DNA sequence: TGTGCCAGCAGCCAAGGGGGAGACTATGGCTACACCTTC.

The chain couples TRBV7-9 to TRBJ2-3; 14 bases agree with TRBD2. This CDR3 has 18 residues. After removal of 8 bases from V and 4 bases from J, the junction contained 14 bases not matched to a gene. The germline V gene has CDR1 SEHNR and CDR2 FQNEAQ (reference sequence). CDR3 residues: CASSGLAGGPLSSDTQYF. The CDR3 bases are TGTGCCAGCTCTGGACTAGCGGGGGGACCGCTTTCCTCAGATACGCAGTATTTT.

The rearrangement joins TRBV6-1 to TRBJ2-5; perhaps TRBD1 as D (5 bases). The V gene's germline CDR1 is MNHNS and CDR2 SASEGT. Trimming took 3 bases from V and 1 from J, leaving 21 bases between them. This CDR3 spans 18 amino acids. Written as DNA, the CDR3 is TGTGCCAGCAGTGAGACTGACAGCATATTCCGGCCCCAAGAGACCCAGTACTTC. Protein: CASSETDSIFRPQETQYF.

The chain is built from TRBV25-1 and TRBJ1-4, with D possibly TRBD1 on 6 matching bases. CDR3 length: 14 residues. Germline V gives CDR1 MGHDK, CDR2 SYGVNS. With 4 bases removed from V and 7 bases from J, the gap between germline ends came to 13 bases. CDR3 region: CASSALGAGEKLFF. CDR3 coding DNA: TGTGCCAGCAGTGCGTTGGGGGCGGGTGAAAAACTGTTTTTT.

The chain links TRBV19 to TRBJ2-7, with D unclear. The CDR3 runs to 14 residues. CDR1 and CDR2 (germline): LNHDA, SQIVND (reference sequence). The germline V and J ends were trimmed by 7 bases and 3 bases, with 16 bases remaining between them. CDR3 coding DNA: TGTGCCAGTATCGACACCCAAGGCGGCTACGAGCAGTACTTC. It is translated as CASIDTQGGYEQYF.

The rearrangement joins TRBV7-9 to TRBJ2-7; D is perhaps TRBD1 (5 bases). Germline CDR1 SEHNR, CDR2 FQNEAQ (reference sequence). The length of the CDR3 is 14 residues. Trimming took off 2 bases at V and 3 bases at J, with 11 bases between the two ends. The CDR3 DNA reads TGTGCCAGCAGCTTAAGGGGTATCGGCTACGAGCAGTACTTC. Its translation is CASSLRGIGYEQYF.

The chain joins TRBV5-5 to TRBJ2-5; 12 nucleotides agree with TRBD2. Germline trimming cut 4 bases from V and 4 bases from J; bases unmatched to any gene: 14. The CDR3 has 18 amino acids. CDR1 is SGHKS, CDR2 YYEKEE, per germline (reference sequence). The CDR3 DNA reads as TGTGCCAGCAGCCAAGTATATCTAGCGGGGGGGCCGCCAGAGACCCAGTACTTC. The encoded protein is CASSQVYLAGGPPETQYF.

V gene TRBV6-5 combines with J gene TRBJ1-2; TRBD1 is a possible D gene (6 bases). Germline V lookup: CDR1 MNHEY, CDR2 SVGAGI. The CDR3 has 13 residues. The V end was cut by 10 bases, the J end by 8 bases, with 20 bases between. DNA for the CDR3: TGTGCCACCGCAAGGGGGAGGGGGAGAGGCTACACCTTC. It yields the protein CATARGRGRGYTF.

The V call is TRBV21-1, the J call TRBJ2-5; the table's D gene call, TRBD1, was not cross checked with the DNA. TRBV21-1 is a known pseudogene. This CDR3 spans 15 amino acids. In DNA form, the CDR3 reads TGTGCCAGCAGCAAAGGGGACACCGCGCAAGAGACCCAGTACTTC. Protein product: CASSKGDTAQETQYF.

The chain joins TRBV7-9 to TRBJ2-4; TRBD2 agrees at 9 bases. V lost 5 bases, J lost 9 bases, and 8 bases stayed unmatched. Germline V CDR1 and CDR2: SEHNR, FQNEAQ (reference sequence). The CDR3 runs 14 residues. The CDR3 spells CASSAAGGPAIQYF. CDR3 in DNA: TGTGCCAGCAGCGCGGCGGGGGGGCCGGCCATTCAGTACTTC.

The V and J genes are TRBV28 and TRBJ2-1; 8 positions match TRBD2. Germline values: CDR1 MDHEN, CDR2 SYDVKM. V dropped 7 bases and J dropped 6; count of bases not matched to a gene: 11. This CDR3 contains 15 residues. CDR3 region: CASTSTGGLSNEQFF. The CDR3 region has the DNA TGTGCCAGCACCTCCACGGGGGGGCTCTCCAATGAGCAGTTCTTC.

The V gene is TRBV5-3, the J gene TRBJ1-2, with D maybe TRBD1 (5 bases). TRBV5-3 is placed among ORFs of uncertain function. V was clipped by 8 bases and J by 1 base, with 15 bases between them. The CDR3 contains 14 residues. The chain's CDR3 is CASSTLQGNYGYTF. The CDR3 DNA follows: TGTGCCAGCAGTACGCTCCAGGGTAACTATGGCTACACCTTC.

The CDR3 sequence: CASSLSAHPTNEKLFF. The CDR3 region has the DNA TGCGCCAGCAGCTTGTCAGCGCACCCAACTAATGAAAAACTGTTTTTT. The chain links TRBV5-1 to TRBJ1-4, with no clear D. The CDR3 runs to 16 residues. Trimming removed 1 base at V and 0 bases at J, with 10 bases between. From germline, CDR1 is SGHRS and CDR2 YFSETQ.

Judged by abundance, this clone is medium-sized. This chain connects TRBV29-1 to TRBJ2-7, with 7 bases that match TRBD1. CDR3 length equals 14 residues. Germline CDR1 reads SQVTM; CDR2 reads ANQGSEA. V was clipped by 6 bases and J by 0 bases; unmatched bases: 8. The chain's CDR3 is CSVETGDLSYEQYF. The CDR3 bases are TGCAGCGTCGAAACAGGGGACCTCTCCTACGAGCAGTACTTC.

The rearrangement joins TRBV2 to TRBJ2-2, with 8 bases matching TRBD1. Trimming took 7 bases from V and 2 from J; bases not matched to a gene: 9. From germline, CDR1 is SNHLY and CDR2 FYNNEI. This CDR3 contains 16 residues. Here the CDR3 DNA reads TGTGCCAGCACGGGGCAGGGGGCACTCAACACCGGGGAGCTGTTTTTT. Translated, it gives CASTGQGALNTGELFF.

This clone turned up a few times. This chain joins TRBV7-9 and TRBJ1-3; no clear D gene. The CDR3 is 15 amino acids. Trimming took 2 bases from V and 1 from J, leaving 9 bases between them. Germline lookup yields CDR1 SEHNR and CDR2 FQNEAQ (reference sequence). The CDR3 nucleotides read TGTGCCAGCAGCTTACGGTCACCTTCTGGAAACACCATATATTTT. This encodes CASSLRSPSGNTIYF.

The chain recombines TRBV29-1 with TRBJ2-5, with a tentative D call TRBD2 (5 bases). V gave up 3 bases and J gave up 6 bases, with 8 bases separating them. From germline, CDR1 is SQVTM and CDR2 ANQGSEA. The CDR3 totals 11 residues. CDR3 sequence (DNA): TGCAGCGTTGATACGGGGAAGACCCAGTACTTC. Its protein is CSVDTGKTQYF.

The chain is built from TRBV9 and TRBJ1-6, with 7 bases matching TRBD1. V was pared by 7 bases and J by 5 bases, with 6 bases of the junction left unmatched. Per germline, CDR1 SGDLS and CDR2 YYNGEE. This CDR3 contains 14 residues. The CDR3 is CASQQGLDNSPLHF. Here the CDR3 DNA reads TGTGCCAGCCAACAGGGGCTAGATAATTCACCCCTCCACTTT.

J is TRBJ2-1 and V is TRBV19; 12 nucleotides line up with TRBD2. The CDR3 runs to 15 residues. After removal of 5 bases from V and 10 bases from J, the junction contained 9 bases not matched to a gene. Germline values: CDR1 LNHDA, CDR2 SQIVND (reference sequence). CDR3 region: CASSLTSGGLLEQFF. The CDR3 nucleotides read TGTGCCAGTAGTCTGACTAGCGGGGGCCTATTGGAGCAGTTCTTC.

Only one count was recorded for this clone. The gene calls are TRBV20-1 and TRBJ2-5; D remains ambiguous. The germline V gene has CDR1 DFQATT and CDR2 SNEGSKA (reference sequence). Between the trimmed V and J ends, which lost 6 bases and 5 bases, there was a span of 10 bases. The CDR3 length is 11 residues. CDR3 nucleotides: TGCAGTGCCCCCGTATCGGAGACCCAGTACTTC. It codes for CSAPVSETQYF.

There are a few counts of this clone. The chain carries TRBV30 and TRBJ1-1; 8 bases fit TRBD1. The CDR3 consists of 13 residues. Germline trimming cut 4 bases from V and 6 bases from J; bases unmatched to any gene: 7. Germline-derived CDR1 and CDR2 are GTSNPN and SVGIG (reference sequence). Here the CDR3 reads CAWNRGQVSEAFF. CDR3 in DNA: TGTGCCTGGAATAGGGGACAGGTATCTGAAGCTTTCTTT.

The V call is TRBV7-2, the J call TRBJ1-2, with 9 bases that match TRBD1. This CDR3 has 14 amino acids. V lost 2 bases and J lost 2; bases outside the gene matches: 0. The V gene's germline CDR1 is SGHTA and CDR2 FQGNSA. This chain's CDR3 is CASSLTGGNYGYTF. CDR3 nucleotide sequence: TGTGCCAGCAGCTTAACAGGGGGCAACTATGGCTACACCTTC. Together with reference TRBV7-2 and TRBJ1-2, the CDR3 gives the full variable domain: GAGVSQSPSNKVTEKGKDVELRCDPISGHTALYWYRQSLGQGLEFLIYFQGNSAPDKSGLPSDRFSAERTGGSVSTLTIQRTQQEDSAVYLCASSLTGGNYGYTFGSGTRLTVV.

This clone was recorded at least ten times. Here the CDR3 DNA reads TGCGCCAGCAGCTTGTCGGGTTATGGCTACACCTTC. As protein: CASSLSGYGYTF. The rearrangement uses TRBV5-1 and TRBJ1-2; D not resolved. V was pared by 1 base and J by 5 bases, with 6 bases between. The germline CDR1 and CDR2 sequences are SGHRS and YFSETQ. The CDR3 contains 12 residues.

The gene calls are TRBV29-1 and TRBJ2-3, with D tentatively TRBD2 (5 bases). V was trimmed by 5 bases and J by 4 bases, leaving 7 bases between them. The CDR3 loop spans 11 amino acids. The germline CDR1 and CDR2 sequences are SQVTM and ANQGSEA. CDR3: CSVRGSDTQYF. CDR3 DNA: TGCAGCGTTCGGGGTTCAGATACGCAGTATTTT.

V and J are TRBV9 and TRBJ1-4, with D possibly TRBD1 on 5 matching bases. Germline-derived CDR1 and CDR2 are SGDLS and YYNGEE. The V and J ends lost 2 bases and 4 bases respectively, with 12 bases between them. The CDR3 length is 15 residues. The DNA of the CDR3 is TGTGCCAGCAGCGTTTCGCCACAGGATAATGAAAAACTGTTTTTT. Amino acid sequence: CASSVSPQDNEKLFF.

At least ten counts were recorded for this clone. The CDR3 spells CASSSAGGSPLHF. CDR3 DNA sequence: TGCGCCAGCAGCTCCGCCGGCGGTTCACCCCTCCACTTT. The chain employs TRBV5-1 and TRBJ1-6; the D is unclear. Trimming pared 3 bases from V and 9 bases from J, leaving 10 bases between. Germline V gene sequence: CDR1 SGHRS, CDR2 YFSETQ. This CDR3 region has 13 residues.

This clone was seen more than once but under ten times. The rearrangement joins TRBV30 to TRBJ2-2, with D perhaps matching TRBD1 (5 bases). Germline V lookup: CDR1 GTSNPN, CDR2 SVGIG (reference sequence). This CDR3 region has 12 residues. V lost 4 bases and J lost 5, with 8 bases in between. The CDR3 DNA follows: TGTGCCTGGATGGGGCAGACCGGGGAGCTGTTTTTT. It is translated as CAWMGQTGELFF.

The CDR3 DNA reads TGTGCCAGCAGTGAAAGGCAGGGGGCGGGAGGCTACACCTTC. This codes for CASSERQGAGGYTF. The chain carries TRBV2 and TRBJ1-2; 8 positions match TRBD1. Germline V gene data show CDR1 as SNHLY and CDR2 as FYNNEI. With V trimmed by 2 bases and J by 8 bases, 7 bases remained unmatched. CDR3 length: 14 residues.